This TCR beta chain was identified in a study of T cells in Graves' hyperthyroidism and ophthalmopathy. This CDR3 is built from 14 residues. The V gene's germline CDR1 is SGHRS and CDR2 YFSETQ. V was cut by 0 bases and J by 3 bases, with 9 bases left in between. Amplification yielded TCR beta CDR3 regions, with RNA transcripts as the source. Initially, a first-round RT-PCR of the TCR CDR3 employed the HTBI primer set. TCRdb processed the multiplex PCR reads anew with MiXCR; each CDR3 protein has one entry. The sample yields around 600,000 distinct CDR3 sequences, around 14% seen once. Sequences were obtained from blood. This TCR derives from a woman aged 18-35 years with Graves' ophthalmopathy. This chain uses TRBV5-1 with TRBJ2-5; D remains unclear. The CDR3 is CASSLEVTKETQYF. The CDR3 coding sequence is TGCGCCAGCAGCTTGGAGGTGACAAAAGAGACCCAGTACTTC.